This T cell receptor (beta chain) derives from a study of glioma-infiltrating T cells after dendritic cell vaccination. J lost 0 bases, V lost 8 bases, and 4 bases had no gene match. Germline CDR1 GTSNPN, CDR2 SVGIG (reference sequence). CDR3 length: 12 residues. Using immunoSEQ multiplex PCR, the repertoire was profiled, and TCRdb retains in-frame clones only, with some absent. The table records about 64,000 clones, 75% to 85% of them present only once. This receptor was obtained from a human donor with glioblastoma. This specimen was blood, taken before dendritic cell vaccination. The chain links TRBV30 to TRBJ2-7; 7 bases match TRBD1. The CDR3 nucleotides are TGTGCCGCAGGGGGTTCCTCCTACGAGCAGTACTTC. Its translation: CAAGGSSYEQYF. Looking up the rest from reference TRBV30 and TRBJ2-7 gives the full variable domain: SQTIHQWPATLVQPVGSPLSLECTVEGTSNPNLYWYRQAAGRGLQLLFYSVGIGQISSEVPQNLSASRPQDRQFILSSKKLLLSDSGFYLCAAGGSSYEQYFGPGTRLTVT.